Listed here are 22 T cell receptor beta chains from one sample, sequenced in a study of blood T cells in healthy people across ages. Sample-barcoded 5' priming and a J-beta primer mix drove a second PCR of roughly 7 to 11 cycles. TCRdb re-analysed the 5' RACE reads in MiXCR, keeping a single row per CDR3 protein. The top ten clones hold about a quarter of a sample with 780,000 or so distinct CDR3 sequences, roughly 50% of them seen once. The sequenced sample was blood. Every receptor here comes from a man in his forties in good health.

This clonotype has ten or more counts. CDR3 residues: CASSLLPSETYNEQFF. The CDR3 DNA sequence: TGTGCCAGCAGCTTACTCCCTAGCGAGACCTACAATGAGCAGTTCTTC. The gene calls are TRBV7-6 and TRBJ2-1, with D perhaps matching TRBD2 (6 bases). CDR1 and CDR2 (germline): SGHVS, FNYEAQ. This CDR3 comprises 16 residues. Trimming took off 2 bases at V and 2 bases at J, with 13 bases between the two ends. Using reference TRBV7-6 and TRBJ2-1 for the parts outside the CDR3, the full variable domain is GAGVSQSPRYKVTKRGQDVALRCDPISGHVSLYWYRQALGQGPEFLTYFNYEAQQDKSGLPNDRFSAERPEGSISTLTIQRTEQRDSAMYRCASSLLPSETYNEQFFGPGTRLTVL.

The chain couples TRBV5-1 to TRBJ2-1; 7 bases are a match to TRBD2. The trim removed 5 bases at V and 7 bases at J, leaving 9 bases unmatched. The CDR3 totals 14 residues. CDR1 SGHRS and CDR2 YFSETQ come from the germline V gene. CDR3 sequence (DNA): TGCGCCAGCAGAACTTCATCCGGGGGGAATGAGCAGTTCTTC. As protein: CASRTSSGGNEQFF.

This clonotype was recorded only once. The chain joins TRBV28 to TRBJ1-5; D ambiguous. The V and J ends lost 7 bases and 2 bases respectively, with 18 bases between them. The CDR3 is 16 residues long. Germline CDR1 reads MDHEN; CDR2 reads SYDVKM. CDR3 protein: CASNLPPGAGNQPQHF. CDR3 sequence (DNA): TGTGCCAGCAATCTCCCGCCCGGAGCGGGCAATCAGCCCCAGCATTTT.

The chain joins TRBV28 to TRBJ2-7; possibly TRBD1 for D (6 bases). The CDR3 runs to 16 residues. Per the germline V gene, CDR1 is MDHEN and CDR2 is SYDVKM. V was trimmed by 4 bases and J by 0 bases, leaving 16 bases between them. The CDR3 DNA reads TGTGCCAGCAGTTCATACAGGGCATCGAGCTCCTACGAGCAGTACTTC. This gives the protein CASSSYRASSSYEQYF.

As concerns this clonotype: One junction end does not reproduce the germline sequence, and a read error may be involved. V gene TRBV28 combines with J gene TRBJ2-6, with D maybe TRBD2 (5 bases). Germline values: CDR1 MDHEN, CDR2 SYDVKM. The CDR3 has 15 residues. This CDR3 is CAGSRAGAGANVLTF. As DNA, the CDR3 is TGTGCCGGCAGCCGGGCGGGTGCTGGGGCCAACGTCCTGACTTTC.

A few counts support this clonotype. The V and J genes are TRBV7-8 and TRBJ1-1; no firm D call. Trimming took 4 bases from V and 3 from J, leaving 9 bases between them. Germline assignment: CDR1 SGHVS and CDR2 FQNEAQ. There are 13 residues in the CDR3. The CDR3 DNA is TGTGCCAGCAGCTCCGAGGATGACACTGAAGCTTTCTTT. Protein: CASSSEDDTEAFF.

On this clonotype: Compared with germline, one end of the junction differs, possibly owing to a read error. The V gene is TRBV12-3 or TRBV12-4, the J gene TRBJ2-3; D not certain. CDR3 length equals 12 residues. The CDR3 sequence: CASNLMADTQYF. CDR3 DNA sequence: TGTGCCAGCAATTTAATGGCAGATACGCAGTATTTT.

This clonotype was observed a few times. The CDR3, as DNA: TGTGCCAGCAGCCGCACTAGTAGCTCCTACGAGCAGTACTTC. Its protein product is CASSRTSSSYEQYF. The chain employs TRBV7-2 and TRBJ2-7, with D maybe TRBD2 (5 bases). The CDR3 contains 14 residues. V was pared by 5 bases and J by 0 bases, with 11 bases between. Germline CDR1 reads SGHTA; CDR2 reads FQGNSA.

This clonotype was detected a few times. The chain links TRBV29-1 to TRBJ2-7; 8 bases fit TRBD2. CDR1 is SQVTM and CDR2 is ANQGSEA in the germline V gene. V lost 3 bases, J lost 2 bases, and 9 bases stayed unmatched. CDR3 size: 15 residues. CDR3 sequence reads: CSVEGAGTRAYEQYF. CDR3 nucleotide sequence: TGCAGCGTTGAGGGGGCTGGGACTAGGGCCTACGAGCAGTACTTC.

The chain recombines TRBV9 with TRBJ2-5; TRBD1 agrees at 10 bases. The V segment lost 3 bases and the J segment 1 base; nucleotides outside the gene matches: 6. Germline V gene sequence: CDR1 SGDLS, CDR2 YYNGEE. This CDR3 is 16 amino acids long. Written as DNA, the CDR3 is TGTGCCAGCAGCGCCCGGGACAGGGGCTTCCAAGAGACCCAGTACTTC. Residues: CASSARDRGFQETQYF.

The chain recombines TRBV10-3 with TRBJ2-7; no reliable D call. The CDR3 is made up of 15 amino acids. The V end was cut by 0 bases, the J end by 7 bases, with 16 bases between. CDR1 and CDR2 from the germline V gene are ENHRY and SYGVKD. CDR3 coding DNA: TGTGCCATCAGTGAGTCGGTCCTGGGGATCTATGAGCAGTACTTC. Translating gives CAISESVLGIYEQYF.

This clonotype was seen more than once but under ten times. The chain has TRBV20-1 and TRBJ2-5; D is undetermined. Trimming removed 5 bases at V and 5 bases at J, with 12 bases between. CDR3 length equals 12 residues. The germline V gene encodes CDR1 DFQATT and CDR2 SNEGSKA (reference sequence). Written as DNA, the CDR3 is TGCAGTGCTCCAAGTGTGGTGGAGACCCAGTACTTC. Residues: CSAPSVVETQYF.

This clonotype appeared a few times. This chain joins TRBV12-3 or TRBV12-4 and TRBJ1-1; no clear D. V lost 3 bases, J lost 3 bases, and 8 bases lay in between. This CDR3 has 13 residues. The CDR3 protein is CASSFRGYTEAFF. Here the CDR3 DNA reads TGTGCCAGCAGTTTTCGTGGCTACACTGAAGCTTTCTTT.

The V gene is TRBV4-1, the J gene TRBJ1-2; 9 nucleotides match TRBD1. V was pared by 4 bases and J by 8 bases, with 14 bases of the junction left unmatched. Germline lookup yields CDR1 MGHRA and CDR2 YSYEKL. This CDR3 has 16 residues. The CDR3 nucleotides read TGCGCCAGCAGCCTCACCAGAACCGGGACAGGGAAGGGCTACACCTTC. This encodes CASSLTRTGTGKGYTF.

The CDR3 loop reads CASSQSVGTPNEKLFF. The CDR3 nucleotides read TGTGCCAGCAGCCAATCCGTTGGGACGCCTAATGAAAAACTGTTTTTT. This sequence joins TRBV4-2 and TRBJ1-4; a weak D match, TRBD1 (5 bases). Trimming stripped 2 bases from V and 3 bases from J, with 13 bases between. Germline V gene sequence: CDR1 LGHNA, CDR2 YNFKEQ. The length of the CDR3 is 16 residues.

The V gene is TRBV4-2, the J gene TRBJ1-5, with D unclear. Per germline, CDR1 LGHNA and CDR2 YNFKEQ. There are 13 residues in the CDR3. V was clipped by 2 bases and J by 6 bases, with 8 bases between them. CDR3 DNA: TGTGCCAGCAGCCAACTCACACTTCAGCCCCAGCATTTT. The encoded protein is CASSQLTLQPQHF.

The rearrangement joins TRBV28 to TRBJ2-3; D is possibly TRBD1 (6 bases). This CDR3 has 16 residues. V gave up 0 bases and J gave up 6 bases, with 16 bases separating them. Germline CDR1 is MDHEN and CDR2 is SYDVKM. CDR3 loop: CASSLWGQSVSDTQYF. The CDR3 DNA is TGTGCCAGCAGTTTATGGGGACAATCAGTTAGCGATACGCAGTATTTT. Supplemented by reference TRBV28 and TRBJ2-3, the full variable domain reads DVKVTQSSRYLVKRTGEKVFLECVQDMDHENMFWYRQDPGLGLRLIYFSYDVKMKEKGDIPEGYSVSREKKERFSLILESASTNQTSMYLCASSLWGQSVSDTQYFGPGTRLTVL.

In the case of this clonotype: Sequence at one end of the junction differs from germline and may be a read error. The rearrangement links TRBV6-2 or TRBV6-3 to TRBJ2-5, with 7 nucleotides matching TRBD2. Per the germline V gene, CDR1 is MNHEY and CDR2 is SVGEGT. This CDR3 has 16 residues. The CDR3 coding sequence is TGTGCCAACAGTTATGGATCGGGAGGCGGCCAAGAGACCCAGTACTTC. Translation: CANSYGSGGGQETQYF.

The genes are TRBV7-9 and TRBJ2-5; the D is unclear. Germline values: CDR1 SEHNR, CDR2 FQNEAQ (reference sequence). This CDR3 region has 12 residues. With 8 bases removed from V and 1 base from J, the gap between germline ends came to 8 bases. The chain's CDR3 is CASHNFQETQYF. The CDR3, as DNA: TGTGCCAGCCACAATTTCCAAGAGACCCAGTACTTC. The full variable domain, completed using reference TRBV7-9 and TRBJ2-5, is DTGVSQNPRHKITKRGQNVTFRCDPISEHNRLYWYRQTLGQGPEFLTYFQNEAQLEKSRLLSDRFSAERPKGSFSTLEIQRTEQGDSAMYLCASHNFQETQYFGPGTRLLVL.

The DNA of the CDR3 is TGTGCCAGCAGCGTAGATGGTAGCGGGATAGTTTACGAGCAGTACTTC. Protein product: CASSVDGSGIVYEQYF. The chain is built from TRBV9 and TRBJ2-7, with TRBD2 matching over 8 bases. The germline V gene encodes CDR1 SGDLS and CDR2 YYNGEE. Unmatched junction bases numbered 9, after V lost 0 bases and J lost 4 bases. This CDR3 is built from 16 residues.

As to this clonotype: This may be a read error, as it is one base from a much larger clone. The chain uses TRBV12-3 or TRBV12-4 and TRBJ2-1, with 8 positions matching TRBD2. This CDR3 spans 15 amino acids. V lost 3 bases, J lost 10 bases, and 11 bases stayed unmatched. The CDR3 DNA reads TGTGCCAGCAGTTTTACACGAGCGGGAGCTGAGGAGCAGTTCTTC. Translated: CASSFTRAGAEEQFF.

The V and J genes are TRBV29-1 and TRBJ2-1; D gene unclear. The V gene lost 4 bases and the J gene lost 10 bases, with 11 bases spanning the gap. CDR1 is SQVTM and CDR2 is ANQGSEA in the germline V gene. The CDR3 runs to 11 residues. For the CDR3, the DNA is TGCAGCGTTGGCGATTCCTACGAGCAGTTCTTC. Its protein product is CSVGDSYEQFF.